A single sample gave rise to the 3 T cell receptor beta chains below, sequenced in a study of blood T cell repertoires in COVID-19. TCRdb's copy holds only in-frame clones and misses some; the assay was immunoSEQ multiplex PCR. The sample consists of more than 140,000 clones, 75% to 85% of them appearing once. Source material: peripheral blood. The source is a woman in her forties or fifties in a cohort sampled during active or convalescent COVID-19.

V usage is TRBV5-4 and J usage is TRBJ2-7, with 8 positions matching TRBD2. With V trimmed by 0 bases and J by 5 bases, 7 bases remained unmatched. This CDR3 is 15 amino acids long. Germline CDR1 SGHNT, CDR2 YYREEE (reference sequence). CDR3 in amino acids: CASSLATGGRNEQYF. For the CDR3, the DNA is TGTGCCAGCAGCTTGGCCACGGGGGGGAGAAACGAGCAGTACTTC.

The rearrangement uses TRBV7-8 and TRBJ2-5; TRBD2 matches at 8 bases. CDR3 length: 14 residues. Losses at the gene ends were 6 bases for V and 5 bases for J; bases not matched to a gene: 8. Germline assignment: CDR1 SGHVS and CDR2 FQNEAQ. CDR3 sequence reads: CASSSGGAGETQYF. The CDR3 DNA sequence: TGTGCCAGCAGTTCCGGGGGGGCCGGTGAGACCCAGTACTTC.

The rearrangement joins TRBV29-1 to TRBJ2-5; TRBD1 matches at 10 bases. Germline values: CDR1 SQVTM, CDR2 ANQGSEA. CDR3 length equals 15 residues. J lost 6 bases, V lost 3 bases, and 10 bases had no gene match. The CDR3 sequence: CSVEKGGTGVKTQYF. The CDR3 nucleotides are TGCAGCGTTGAGAAAGGAGGGACAGGGGTGAAGACCCAGTACTTC.